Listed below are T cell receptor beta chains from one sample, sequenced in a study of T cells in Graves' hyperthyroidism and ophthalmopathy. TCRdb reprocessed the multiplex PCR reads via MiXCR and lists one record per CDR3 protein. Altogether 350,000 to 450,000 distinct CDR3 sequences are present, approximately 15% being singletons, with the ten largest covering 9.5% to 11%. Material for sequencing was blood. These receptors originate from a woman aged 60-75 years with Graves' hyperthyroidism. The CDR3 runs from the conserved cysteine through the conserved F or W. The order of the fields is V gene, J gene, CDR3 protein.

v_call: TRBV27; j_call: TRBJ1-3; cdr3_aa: CASSPARGGSGNTIYF
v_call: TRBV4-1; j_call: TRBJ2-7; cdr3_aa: CASSQEFGVAYEQYF
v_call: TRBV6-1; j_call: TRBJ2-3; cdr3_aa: CASSEYREADTQYF
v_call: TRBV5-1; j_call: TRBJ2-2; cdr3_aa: CASSFSLAGITGELFF
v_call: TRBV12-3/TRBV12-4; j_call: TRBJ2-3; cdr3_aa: CASRHNPGQGTDTQYF
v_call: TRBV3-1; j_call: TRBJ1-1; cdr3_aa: CASSRLNTEAFF
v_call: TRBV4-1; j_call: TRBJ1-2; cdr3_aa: CASSQDMVGAPGYTF
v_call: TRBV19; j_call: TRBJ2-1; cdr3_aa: CASRNRGSSYNEQFF
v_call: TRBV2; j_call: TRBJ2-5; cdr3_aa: CASSDGRAWETQYF
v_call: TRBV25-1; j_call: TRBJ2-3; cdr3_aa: CASILMGRGWADTQYF
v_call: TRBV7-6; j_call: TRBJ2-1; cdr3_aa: CASSLWQNNEQFF
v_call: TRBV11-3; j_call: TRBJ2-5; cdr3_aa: CASSQRLAVGTQYF
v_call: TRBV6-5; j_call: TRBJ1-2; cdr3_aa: CASSYGREDYGYTF
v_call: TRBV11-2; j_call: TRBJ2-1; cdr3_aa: CASSLVLGRWRNEQFF
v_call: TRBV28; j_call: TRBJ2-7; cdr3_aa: CASSPIGSGGLAGTYEQYF
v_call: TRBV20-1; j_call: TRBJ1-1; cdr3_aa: CSASDSGTANTEAFF
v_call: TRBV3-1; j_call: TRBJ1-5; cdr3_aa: CASSQDRQPQHF
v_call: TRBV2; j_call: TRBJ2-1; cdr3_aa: CASSRDSSYNEQFF
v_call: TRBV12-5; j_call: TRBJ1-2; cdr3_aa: CASGFQEYGYTF
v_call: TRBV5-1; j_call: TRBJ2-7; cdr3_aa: CASSDPTGLEQYF
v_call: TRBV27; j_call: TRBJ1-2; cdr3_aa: CASSDRGDGYTF
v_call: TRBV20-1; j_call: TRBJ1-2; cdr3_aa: CSARMPGQGADGYTF
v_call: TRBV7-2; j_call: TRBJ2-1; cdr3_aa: CASSFDPGTSGRFEQFF